Following are 9 T cell receptor beta chains from one sample sequenced in a study of T cells in Graves' hyperthyroidism and ophthalmopathy. The TCR beta CDR3 regions underwent amplification using RNA transcripts as the source. HTBI primers were employed in a first-round RT-PCR of the TCR CDR3. TCRdb re-derived calls from the multiplex PCR reads in MiXCR, one entry per CDR3 protein. The repertoire holds a few hundred thousand distinct CDR3 sequences, with approximately 14% as singletons. Specimen: blood. The receptors were sampled from a woman under 40 with Graves' ophthalmopathy.

This clonotype was found many times. The chain joins TRBV19 to TRBJ2-5; D is uncertain. CDR3 size: 12 residues. The germline V gene has CDR1 LNHDA and CDR2 SQIVND (reference sequence). V lost 3 bases and J 5 bases, leaving 7 bases between the germline ends. CDR3 loop: CASSMAEETQYF. CDR3 sequence (DNA): TGTGCCAGTAGTATGGCTGAGGAGACCCAGTACTTC.

This clonotype was seen ten or more times. The chain joins TRBV28 to TRBJ2-1; the D gene is possibly TRBD1 (6 bases). V was trimmed by 5 bases and J by 10 bases, leaving 18 bases between them. The CDR3 runs 14 residues. The germline CDR1 and CDR2 sequences are MDHEN and SYDVKM. Written as DNA, the CDR3 is TGTGCCAGCAGTCCCCGGACAGAGCCGGGGGAGCAGTTCTTC. Translation: CASSPRTEPGEQFF.

In DNA form, the CDR3 reads TGTGCCAGCAGTTCCACAGGGGTGCGAACTGAAGCTTTCTTT. Protein: CASSSTGVRTEAFF. The chain couples TRBV12-3 or TRBV12-4 to TRBJ1-1; TRBD1 agrees at 7 bases. The V segment lost 4 bases and the J segment 5 bases; nucleotides outside the gene matches: 7. The CDR3 consists of 14 residues.

This clonotype appeared many times. V is TRBV28 and J is TRBJ1-3; 7 nucleotides match TRBD1. The CDR3 loop spans 15 amino acids. V trimming: 5 bases; J trimming: 1 base; junction bases outside the gene matches: 5. Germline CDR1 and CDR2: MDHEN and SYDVKM. Here the CDR3 DNA reads TGTGCCAGCAGTCCCGGGACAGTTTCTGGAAACACCATATATTTT. Encoded protein: CASSPGTVSGNTIYF. The variable domain in full, with the rest retrieved from reference TRBV28 and TRBJ1-3, is DVKVTQSSRYLVKRTGEKVFLECVQDMDHENMFWYRQDPGLGLRLIYFSYDVKMKEKGDIPEGYSVSREKKERFSLILESASTNQTSMYLCASSPGTVSGNTIYFGEGSWLTVV.

This clonotype showed up many times. The rearrangement joins TRBV12-5 to TRBJ1-1; TRBD1 is a possible D gene (5 bases). The CDR3 consists of 16 residues. Germline CDR1 LGHNT, CDR2 FRNRAP. The V end lost 7 bases, the J end lost 1 base, and 19 bases lay between the germline ends. CDR3 sequence reads: CASVAPPLTANTEAFF. CDR3 bases: TGTGCTAGTGTAGCCCCCCCCCTGACAGCGAACACTGAAGCTTTCTTT.

This clonotype was counted many times. The chain uses TRBV20-1 and TRBJ2-1; D tentatively reads TRBD1 or TRBD2 (5 bases each). This CDR3 spans 14 amino acids. Germline V gives CDR1 DFQATT, CDR2 SNEGSKA (reference sequence). Trimming removed 3 bases from V and 8 bases from J, with 17 bases in between. CDR3: CSASGTHQKYEQFF. In DNA, the CDR3 is TGCAGTGCTAGCGGGACCCACCAGAAGTATGAGCAGTTCTTC.

This clonotype has a count of ten or more. The chain recombines TRBV27 with TRBJ2-1, with TRBD2 matching 7 bases. The junction had 5 bases not matched to a gene; V was cut back by 10 bases and J by 8 bases. The CDR3 is 11 amino acids. Germline-derived CDR1 and CDR2 are MNHEY and SMNVEV (reference sequence). CDR3 sequence reads: CATGGWDEQFF. CDR3 coding DNA: TGTGCCACCGGGGGGTGGGATGAGCAGTTCTTC.

With regard to this clonotype: Possible read error: a much larger clone is one base away. The CDR3 end shows no conserved phenylalanine or tryptophan, and so a read error is likely. J is TRBJ2-2 and V is TRBV3-1; D possibly corresponds to TRBD2 (6 bases). V was shortened by 6 bases and J by 6 bases, with 14 bases between the two germline ends. This CDR3 is 14 amino acids long. Germline CDR1 reads LGHDT; CDR2 reads YNNKEL (reference sequence). The CDR3 here is CASSRLVNAGELFL. The CDR3 region has the DNA TGTGCCAGCAGTCGACTAGTAAACGCCGGGGAGCTGTTTCTT.

With respect to this clonotype: This sequence may be a read error, since a much larger clone differs from it by one base. The J gene is TRBJ1-6, the V gene TRBV10-3; D possibly corresponds to TRBD1 (5 bases). The V gene lost 2 bases and the J gene lost 9 bases, with 14 bases spanning the gap. Germline CDR1 ENHRY, CDR2 SYGVKD. The CDR3 contains 15 residues. In DNA form, the CDR3 reads TGTGCCATCAGTGAGACTCAGGGTGCCGGTTCACCCCTCCACTTT. Its translation is CAISETQGAGSPLHF.